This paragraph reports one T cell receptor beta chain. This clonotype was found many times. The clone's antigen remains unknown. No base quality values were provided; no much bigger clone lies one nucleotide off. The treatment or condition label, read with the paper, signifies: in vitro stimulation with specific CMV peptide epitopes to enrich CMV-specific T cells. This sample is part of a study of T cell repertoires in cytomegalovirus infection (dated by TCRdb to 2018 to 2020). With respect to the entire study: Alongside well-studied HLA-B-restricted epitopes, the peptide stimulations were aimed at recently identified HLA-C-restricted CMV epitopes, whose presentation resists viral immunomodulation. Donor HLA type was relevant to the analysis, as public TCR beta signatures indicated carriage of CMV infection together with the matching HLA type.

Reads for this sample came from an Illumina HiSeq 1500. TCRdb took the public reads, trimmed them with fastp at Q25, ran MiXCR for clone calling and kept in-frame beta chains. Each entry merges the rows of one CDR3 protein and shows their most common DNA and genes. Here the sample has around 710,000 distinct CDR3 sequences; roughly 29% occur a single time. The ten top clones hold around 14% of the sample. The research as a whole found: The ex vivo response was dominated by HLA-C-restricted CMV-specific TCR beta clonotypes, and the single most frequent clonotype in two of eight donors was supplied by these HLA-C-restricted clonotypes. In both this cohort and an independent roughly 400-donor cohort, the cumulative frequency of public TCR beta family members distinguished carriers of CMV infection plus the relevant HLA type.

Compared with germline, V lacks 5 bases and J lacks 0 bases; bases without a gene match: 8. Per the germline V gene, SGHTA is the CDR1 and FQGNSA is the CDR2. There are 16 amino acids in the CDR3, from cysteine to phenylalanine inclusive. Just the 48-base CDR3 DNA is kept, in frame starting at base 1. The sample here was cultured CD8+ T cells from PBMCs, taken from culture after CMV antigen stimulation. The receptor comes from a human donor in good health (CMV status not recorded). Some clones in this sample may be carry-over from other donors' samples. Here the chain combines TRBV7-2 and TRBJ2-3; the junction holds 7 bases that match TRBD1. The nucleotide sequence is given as TGTGCCAGCAGCGACCGGGACAGAACTAGCACAGATACGCAGTATTTT. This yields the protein CASSDRDRTSTDTQYF.